Listed below are T cell receptor beta chains from one sample, sequenced in a study of shared clonotypes between healthy human individuals. The method was immunoSEQ multiplex PCR; TCRdb's version includes in-frame clones alone and lacks a portion of them. The sample contains 650,000 to 800,000 clones, 92% of which appear only once. The sequenced sample consisted of naive CD8+ T cells sorted from blood. These receptors were collected from a man under 40 in good health. CDR3s leave out the opening cysteine and the closing phenylalanine or tryptophan. The order of the fields is CDR3 length, clone size, V gene, J gene, CDR3 protein. Clone size is not always given. Where it is, it says once, few, many or a class for expanded clones.

len: 14; abundance: NA; v_gene: TRBV28; j_gene: TRBJ2-7; CDR3aa: ASSSPGTDLLYEQY
len: 9; abundance: NA; v_gene: TRBV5-1; j_gene: TRBJ2-1; CDR3aa: ASMRGNEQF
len: 11; abundance: NA; v_gene: TRBV2; j_gene: TRBJ2-1; CDR3aa: ASSAKNWDEQF
len: 10; abundance: NA; v_gene: TRBV7-9; j_gene: TRBJ2-1; CDR3aa: ASSWTSGEQF
len: 10; abundance: NA; v_gene: TRBV2; j_gene: TRBJ2-1; CDR3aa: ASSDSLNEQF
len: 13; abundance: NA; v_gene: TRBV13; j_gene: TRBJ2-7; CDR3aa: ASSPAGRASGEQY
len: 9; abundance: NA; v_gene: TRBV28; j_gene: TRBJ1-4; CDR3aa: ASSAGPRAF
len: 14; abundance: NA; v_gene: TRBV7-8; j_gene: TRBJ1-5; CDR3aa: ASSALATPSNQPQH
len: 13; abundance: many; v_gene: TRBV6-5; j_gene: TRBJ2-1; CDR3aa: ASSPWTSDYNEQF
len: 13; abundance: NA; v_gene: TRBV19; j_gene: TRBJ2-6; CDR3aa: ASKVSHSGANVLT
len: 15; abundance: once; v_gene: TRBV2; j_gene: TRBJ2-1; CDR3aa: ASSVTGVRDFYNEQF
len: 16; abundance: NA; v_gene: TRBV9; j_gene: TRBJ1-1; CDR3aa: ASSPDITTENLNTEAF
len: 11; abundance: NA; v_gene: TRBV30; j_gene: TRBJ1-1; CDR3aa: AGDRGQYTEAF